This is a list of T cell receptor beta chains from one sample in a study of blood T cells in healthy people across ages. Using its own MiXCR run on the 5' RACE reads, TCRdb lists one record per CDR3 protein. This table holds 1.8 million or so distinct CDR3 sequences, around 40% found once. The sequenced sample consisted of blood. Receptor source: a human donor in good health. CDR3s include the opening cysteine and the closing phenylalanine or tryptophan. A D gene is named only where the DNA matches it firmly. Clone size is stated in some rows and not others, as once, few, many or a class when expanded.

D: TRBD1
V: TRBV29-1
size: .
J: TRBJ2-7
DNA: TGCAGCGTTGAATCTACTGACAGGGGGTACGAGCAGTACTTC
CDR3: CSVESTDRGYEQYF

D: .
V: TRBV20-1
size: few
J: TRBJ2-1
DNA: TGCAGTGCTAGAGATGGGCCTTACAATGAGCAGTTCTTC
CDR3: CSARDGPYNEQFF

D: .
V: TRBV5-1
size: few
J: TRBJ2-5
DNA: TGCGCCAGCAGGATGTCAGGGTTGAGAGAGACCCAGTACTTC
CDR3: CASRMSGLRETQYF

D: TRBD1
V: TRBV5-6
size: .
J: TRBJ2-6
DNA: TGTGCCAGCAGCCCGACAGGGGGAGCTGACTCTGGGGCCAACGTCCTGACTTTC
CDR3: CASSPTGGADSGANVLTF

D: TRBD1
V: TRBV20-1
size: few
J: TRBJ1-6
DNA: TGCAGTGCTAGAGATACTGGGACAGGGGACTCACCCCTCCACTTT
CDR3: CSARDTGTGDSPLHF

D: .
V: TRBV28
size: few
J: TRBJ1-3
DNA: TGTGCCAGCAGTTTCCGGGGGGGAAACACCATATATTTT
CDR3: CASSFRGGNTIYF

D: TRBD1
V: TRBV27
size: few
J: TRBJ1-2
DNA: TGTGCCAGCAGTGTCGACAGGGTTGTCTATGGCTACACCTTC
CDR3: CASSVDRVVYGYTF

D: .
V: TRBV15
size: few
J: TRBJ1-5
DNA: TGTGCCACCAGCAGAGATCTGAGTGGAGGGAATCAGCCCCAGCATTTT
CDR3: CATSRDLSGGNQPQHF

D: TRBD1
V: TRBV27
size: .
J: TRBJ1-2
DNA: TGTGCCAGCAGTCCATGGGACAGGGGATCCTATGGCTACACCTTC
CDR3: CASSPWDRGSYGYTF

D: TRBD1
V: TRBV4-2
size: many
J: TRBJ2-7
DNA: TGTGCCAGCAGCCAGGTACCGACCCGGACAGGGGGCGAGCAGTACTTC
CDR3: CASSQVPTRTGGEQYF

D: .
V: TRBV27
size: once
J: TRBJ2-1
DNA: TGTGCCAGCCGACTGGGAGCCTTGATCTACAATGAGCAGTTCTTC
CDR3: CASRLGALIYNEQFF

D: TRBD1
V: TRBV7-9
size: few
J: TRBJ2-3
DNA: TGTGCCAGCAGGGATACAGGGGGATCAGATACGCAGTATTTT
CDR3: CASRDTGGSDTQYF

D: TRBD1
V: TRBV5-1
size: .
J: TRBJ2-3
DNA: TGCGCCAGCAGCTGGGACAGCCCCACAGATACGCAGTATTTT
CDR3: CASSWDSPTDTQYF

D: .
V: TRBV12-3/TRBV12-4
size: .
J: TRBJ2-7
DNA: TGTGCCAGCAGCTCCACCGGGACGCCGTCCTACGAGCAGTACTTC
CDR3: CASSSTGTPSYEQYF

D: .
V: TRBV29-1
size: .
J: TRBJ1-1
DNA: TGCAGCGTCGGGACGCATGGCACGGCTGAAGCTTTCTTT
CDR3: CSVGTHGTAEAFF

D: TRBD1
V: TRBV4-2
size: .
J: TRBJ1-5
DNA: TGTGCCAGCAGCCAAGCCCAGACAGGGGCCCCCAATCAGCCCCAGCATTTT
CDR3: CASSQAQTGAPNQPQHF

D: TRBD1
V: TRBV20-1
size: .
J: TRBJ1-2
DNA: TGCAGTGCTCGAGATCGAGGGGGCAACTATGGCTACACCTTC
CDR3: CSARDRGGNYGYTF

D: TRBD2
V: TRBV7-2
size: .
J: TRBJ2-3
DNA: TGTGCCAGCAGCCGGGACTACTACACAGATGCGCAGTATTTT
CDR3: CASSRDYYTDAQYF

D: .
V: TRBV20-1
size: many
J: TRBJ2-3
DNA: TGCAGTGCCGCCATAGCGGACGGCACAGATACGCAGTATTTT
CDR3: CSAAIADGTDTQYF

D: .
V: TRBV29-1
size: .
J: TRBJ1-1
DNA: TGCAGCGTAGCTACAGCGATGAACACTGAAGCTTTCTTT
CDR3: CSVATAMNTEAFF

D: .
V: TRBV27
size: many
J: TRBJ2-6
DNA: TGTGCCAGCAGCATATCTGGGGCCAACGTCCTGACTTTC
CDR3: CASSISGANVLTF

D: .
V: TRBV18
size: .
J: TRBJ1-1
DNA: TGTGCCAGCTCACCGCCCTCTTCCGACACTGAAGCTTTCTTT
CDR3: CASSPPSSDTEAFF

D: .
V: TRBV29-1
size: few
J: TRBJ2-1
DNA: TGCAGCGTTGTTACAGGGAACAATGAGCAGTTCTTC
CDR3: CSVVTGNNEQFF

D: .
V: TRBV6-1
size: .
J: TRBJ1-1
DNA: TGTGCCAGCAGTGAAGAACAGTGGAGCGGGGCTTTCTTT
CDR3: CASSEEQWSGAFF

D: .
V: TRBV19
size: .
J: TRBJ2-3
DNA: TGTGCCAGCAGTATAGGGGCGAAGTCCACAGATACGCAGTATTTT
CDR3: CASSIGAKSTDTQYF

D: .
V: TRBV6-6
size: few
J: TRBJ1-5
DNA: TGTGCCAGCACGATGAGGGATCAGCCCCAGCATTTT
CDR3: CASTMRDQPQHF

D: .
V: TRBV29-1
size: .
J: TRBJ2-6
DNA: TGCAGCGTTATGGGGCTGGGGGCCAACGTCCTGACTTTC
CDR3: CSVMGLGANVLTF

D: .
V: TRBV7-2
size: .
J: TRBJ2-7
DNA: TGTGCCAGCAGCTTGGGGGTGTGGCAGGGATGCGAGCAGTACTTC
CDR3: CASSLGVWQGCEQYF

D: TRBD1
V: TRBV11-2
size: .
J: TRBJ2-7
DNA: TGTGCCAGCAGCCCCGACAGGGGGGACTCCTACGAGCAGTACTTC
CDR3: CASSPDRGDSYEQYF

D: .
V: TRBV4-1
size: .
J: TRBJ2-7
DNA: TGCGCCAGCAGCCAAGCTTGGACGGTAGCCTACGAGCAGTACTTC
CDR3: CASSQAWTVAYEQYF

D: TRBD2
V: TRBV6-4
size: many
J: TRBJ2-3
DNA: TGTGCCAGCAGTGCTGGTAGCGGGGGGTCAGGAGATACGCAGTATTTT
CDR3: CASSAGSGGSGDTQYF

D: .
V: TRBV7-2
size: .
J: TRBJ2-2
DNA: TGTGCCAGCAGCTTAGATGCAGGGCACACCGGGGAGCTGTTTTTT
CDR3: CASSLDAGHTGELFF

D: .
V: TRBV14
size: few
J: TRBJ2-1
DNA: TGTGCCAGCAGCCAGGAGCGTGGGACGGTCAATGAGCAGTTCTTC
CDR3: CASSQERGTVNEQFF

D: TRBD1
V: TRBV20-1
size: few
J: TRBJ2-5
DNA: TGCAGTGCTATAGGGGGCCAGACGGAGACCCAGTACTTC
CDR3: CSAIGGQTETQYF

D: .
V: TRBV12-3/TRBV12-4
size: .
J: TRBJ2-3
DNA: TGTGCCAGCACTAGGCCCGGGCTGACAGATACGCAGTATTTT
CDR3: CASTRPGLTDTQYF

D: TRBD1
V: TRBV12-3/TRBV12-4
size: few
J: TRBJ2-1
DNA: TGTGCCAGCACTGACAGGGGCGCCTACAATGAGCAGTTCTTC
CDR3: CASTDRGAYNEQFF

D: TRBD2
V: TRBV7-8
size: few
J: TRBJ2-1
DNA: TGTGCCAGCAGCCTAAAGATACGGGCTAGCGGGGGGGCCGCCTACAATGAGCAGTTCTTC
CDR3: CASSLKIRASGGAAYNEQFF

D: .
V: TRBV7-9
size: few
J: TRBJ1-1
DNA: TGTGCCAGCAGCTCACGACAGCTAATGAACACTGAAGCTTTCTTT
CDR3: CASSSRQLMNTEAFF

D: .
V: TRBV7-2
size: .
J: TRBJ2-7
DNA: TGTGCCAGCAGCTCCCGTGGGGGGGCCCCAGTACTCTACGAGCAGTACTTC
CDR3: CASSSRGGAPVLYEQYF

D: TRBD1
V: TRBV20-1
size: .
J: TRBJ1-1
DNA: TGCAGTGCTAGGCGACAGGGGGCCCTCGAAGCTTTCTTT
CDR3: CSARRQGALEAFF

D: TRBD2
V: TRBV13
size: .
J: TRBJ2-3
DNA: TGTGCCAGCAGCTTAGTCGTAGCGGGAGGGCCGGATACGCAGTATTTT
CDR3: CASSLVVAGGPDTQYF

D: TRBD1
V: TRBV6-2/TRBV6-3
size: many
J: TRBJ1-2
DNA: TGTGCCAGCAGACCTGACAGGGCCCATGGCTACACCTTC
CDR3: CASRPDRAHGYTF

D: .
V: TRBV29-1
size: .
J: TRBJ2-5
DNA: TGCAGCGTTGTAAAGCCCCAAGAGACCCAGTACTTC
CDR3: CSVVKPQETQYF

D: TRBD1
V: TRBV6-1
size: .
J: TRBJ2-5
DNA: TGTGCCAGCAGTGAATTGTACTCAGGGGGCGGGGAGACCCAGTACTTC
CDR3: CASSELYSGGGETQYF

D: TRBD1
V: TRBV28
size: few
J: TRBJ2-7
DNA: TGTGCCAGCGGGGCCTCGGGGACAGGGGGTAAATACGAGCAGTACTTC
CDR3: CASGASGTGGKYEQYF

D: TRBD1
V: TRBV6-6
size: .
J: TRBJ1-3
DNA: TGTGCCAGCAGTTACTCCCGGACAGGGAGAAACACCATATATTTT
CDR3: CASSYSRTGRNTIYF

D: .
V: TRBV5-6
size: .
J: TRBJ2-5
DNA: TGTGCCAGCAGCTTGGAAGGTAGCGGCATTCAAGAGACCCAGTACTTC
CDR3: CASSLEGSGIQETQYF

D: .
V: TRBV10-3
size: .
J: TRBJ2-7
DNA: TGTGCCATCAGCCCCTTACGCCCCTCCTACGAGCAGTACTTC
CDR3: CAISPLRPSYEQYF

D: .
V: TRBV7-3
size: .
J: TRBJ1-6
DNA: TGTGCCAGCAGCTTAACCGGGGCCAGGGGTAATTCACCCCTCCACTTT
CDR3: CASSLTGARGNSPLHF

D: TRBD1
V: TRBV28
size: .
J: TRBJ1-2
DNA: TGTGCCAGCACGGGGACAGGGGGGGACAGCTATGGCTACACCTTC
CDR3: CASTGTGGDSYGYTF

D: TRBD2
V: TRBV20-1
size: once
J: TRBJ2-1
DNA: TGCAGTGCTAGACCTGCTAGCGGGGGGGCCAATGAGCAGTTCTTC
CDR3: CSARPASGGANEQFF

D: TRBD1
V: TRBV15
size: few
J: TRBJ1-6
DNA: TGTGCCACCAGCAGAGTGGGACAGGGATTGAATTCACCTCTCCACTTT
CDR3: CATSRVGQGLNSPLHF